This T cell receptor (beta chain) stems from a study of shared T cell receptors in the human thymus. With 1 base clipped from V and 4 bases from J, the junction kept 4 bases outside the gene matches. The CDR3 length is 17 residues. The germline CDR1 and CDR2 sequences are SNHLY and FYNNEI. Sequenced by immunoSEQ multiplex PCR; TCRdb stores in-frame clones only, minus some. Here the sample spans approximately 760,000 clones, 70% to 90% being singletons. The same data also contributed to another study, on human thymus T cells. That paper adds: Finnish infants who were healthy and having corrective surgery for congenital heart defects made up the donors. Resections were taken during corrective heart surgery, and the thymus tissue came from these. Both thymic and peripheral blood repertoires showed apparently biased V and J usage.

The chain links TRBV2 to TRBJ2-6; 10 bases are a match to TRBD1. The source of this sequence is a girl less than two years old with a congenital heart defect. The sample taken for sequencing was thymocytes. This chain's CDR3 is CASSEEDRGWGANVLTF. CDR3 nucleotides: TGTGCCAGCAGTGAAGAGGACAGGGGGTGGGGGGCCAACGTCCTGACTTTC.